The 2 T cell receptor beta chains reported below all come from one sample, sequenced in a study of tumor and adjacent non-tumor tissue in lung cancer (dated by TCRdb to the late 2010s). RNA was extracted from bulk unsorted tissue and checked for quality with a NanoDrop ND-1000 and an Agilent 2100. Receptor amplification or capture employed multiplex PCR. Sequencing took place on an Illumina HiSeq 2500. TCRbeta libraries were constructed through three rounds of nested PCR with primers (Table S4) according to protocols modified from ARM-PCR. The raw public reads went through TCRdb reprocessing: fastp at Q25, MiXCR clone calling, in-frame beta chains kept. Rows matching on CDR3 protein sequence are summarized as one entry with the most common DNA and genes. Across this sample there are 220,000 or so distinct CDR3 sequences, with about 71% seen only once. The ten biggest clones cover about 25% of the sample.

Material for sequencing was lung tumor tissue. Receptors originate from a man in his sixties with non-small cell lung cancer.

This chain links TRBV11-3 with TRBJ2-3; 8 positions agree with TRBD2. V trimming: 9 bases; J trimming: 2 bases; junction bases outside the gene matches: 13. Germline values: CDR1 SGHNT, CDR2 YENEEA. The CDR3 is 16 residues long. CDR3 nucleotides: TGTGCCAGTTGCTCCCGTCTAGCGGGTTACACAGATACGCAGTATTTT. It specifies CASCSRLAGYTDTQYF.

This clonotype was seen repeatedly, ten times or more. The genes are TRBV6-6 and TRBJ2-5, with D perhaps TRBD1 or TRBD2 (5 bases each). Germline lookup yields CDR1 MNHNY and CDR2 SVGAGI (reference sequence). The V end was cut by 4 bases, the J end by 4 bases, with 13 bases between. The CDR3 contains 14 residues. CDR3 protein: CASSSSDGAETQYF. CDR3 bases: TGTGCCAGCAGTTCCTCCGACGGGGCAGAGACCCAGTACTTC.